These 14 T cell receptor beta chains originate from one sample sequenced in a study of blood T cell repertoires in COVID-19. The data were produced by immunoSEQ multiplex PCR, yet TCRdb's version contains in-frame clones alone and is incomplete. Of under 350,000 clones listed, 80% to 95% are singletons. Sequenced material: peripheral blood. These receptors all stem from a woman in her twenties or thirties with COVID-19, enrolled during active disease.

The rearrangement joins TRBV9 to TRBJ2-3; TRBD1 matches at 7 bases. Germline CDR1 and CDR2: SGDLS and YYNGEE. This CDR3 is 16 amino acids long. V gave up 0 bases and J gave up 3 bases; unmatched junction bases: 7. CDR3 loop: CASSVGSGGVTDTQYF. The CDR3 nucleotides read TGTGCCAGCAGCGTAGGGTCAGGGGGAGTGACAGATACGCAGTATTTT.

The chain couples TRBV5-6 to TRBJ2-2; D gene uncertain. The germline V gene has CDR1 SGHDT and CDR2 YYEEEE. The CDR3 runs to 15 residues. Between the trimmed V and J ends, which lost 2 bases and 1 base, there was a span of 9 bases. DNA for the CDR3: TGTGCCAGCAGCTTAACAAGGAGGAACACCGGGGAGCTGTTTTTT. Its protein product is CASSLTRRNTGELFF.

This sequence joins TRBV3-1 (or the pseudogene TRBV3-2) and TRBJ2-7, with a possible D match to TRBD1 (5 bases). The CDR3 contains 13 residues. Germline CDR1 and CDR2: LGHDT and YNNKEL (reference sequence). Between the trimmed V and J ends, which lost 1 base and 7 bases, there was a span of 11 bases. The CDR3 region is CASSQGGPEEQYF. The CDR3 DNA sequence: TGTGCCAGCAGCCAAGGGGGCCCCGAGGAGCAGTACTTC.

The chain is built from TRBV5-6 and TRBJ2-3, with TRBD2 identical over 8 bases. J gave up 6 bases and V 4 bases, and 13 bases lay outside the gene matches. Germline values: CDR1 SGHDT, CDR2 YYEEEE. This CDR3 is 16 amino acids long. The CDR3 coding sequence is TGTGCCAGCAGCCCGTCTACTAGCGGAGGGGCTGATACGCAGTATTTT. Encoded protein: CASSPSTSGGADTQYF.

V usage is TRBV18 and J usage is TRBJ2-7; tentatively, D is TRBD1 (6 bases). This CDR3 has 14 residues. Trimming removed 6 bases from V and 0 bases from J, with 12 bases in between. CDR1 is KGHSH, CDR2 LQKENI, per germline. The CDR3 reads CASSGTPSSYEQYF. CDR3 in DNA: TGTGCCAGCTCGGGGACACCCAGCTCCTACGAGCAGTACTTC.

This chain connects TRBV6-2 or TRBV6-3 to TRBJ1-5, with a weak D call TRBD1 (6 bases). Germline V gene data show CDR1 as MNHEY and CDR2 as SVGEGT. V lost 6 bases to trimming and J lost 9 bases, with 24 bases between them. The CDR3 loop spans 16 amino acids. CDR3 nucleotides: TGTGCCAGCAGCATACCCAGGACAGATGCGCGGCGGCCCCAGCATTTT. Translation: CASSIPRTDARRPQHF.

The chain joins TRBV7-2 to TRBJ1-1; a possible D gene is TRBD1 (5 bases). This CDR3 has 16 amino acids. The germline V and J ends were trimmed by 8 bases and 0 bases, with 19 bases remaining between them. Looked up from germline, CDR1 is SGHTA and CDR2 is FQGNSA. Here the CDR3 DNA reads TGTGCCAGCGGCCCGCGGACACAGATGATGAACACTGAAGCTTTCTTT. This translates into CASGPRTQMMNTEAFF.

This clone is a singleton in its sample. The chain uses TRBV4-2 and TRBJ1-4, with D possibly matching TRBD1 (6 bases). Germline-derived CDR1 and CDR2 are LGHNA and YNFKEQ. V lost 3 bases and J 8 bases, leaving 16 bases between the germline ends. This CDR3 has 15 residues. CDR3 sequence reads: CASSQAGGRKEKLFF. The CDR3, as DNA: TGTGCCAGCAGCCAGGCGGGGGGGCGAAAGGAAAAACTGTTTTTT.

V is TRBV6-2 or TRBV6-3 and J is TRBJ2-7, with 7 bases that match TRBD2. CDR3 length: 14 residues. CDR1 and CDR2 from the germline V gene are MNHEY and SVGEGT. V trimming: 2 bases; J trimming: 4 bases; junction bases outside the gene matches: 5. The CDR3 loop reads CASSYGGGPYEQYF. CDR3 nucleotides: TGTGCCAGCAGTTACGGGGGAGGGCCTTACGAGCAGTACTTC.

The CDR3 bases are TGCGCCAGCAGCTTGGCCACAGGGCTGAACACCGGGGAGCTGTTTTTT. It yields the protein CASSLATGLNTGELFF. The chain employs TRBV5-1 and TRBJ2-2; tentatively, D is TRBD1 (6 bases). This CDR3 has 16 amino acids. CDR1 and CDR2 (germline): SGHRS, YFSETQ. V lost 0 bases and J 1 base, leaving 10 bases between the germline ends.

The V and J genes are TRBV6-6 and TRBJ2-3; D is ambiguous. The germline V gene has CDR1 MNHNY and CDR2 SVGAGI (reference sequence). The CDR3 loop spans 11 amino acids. V lost 6 bases to trimming and J lost 3 bases, with 4 bases between them. Here the CDR3 reads CASSPTDTQYF. CDR3 coding DNA: TGTGCCAGCAGCCCGACAGATACGCAGTATTTT.

The rearrangement joins TRBV30 to TRBJ1-5; D gene unclear. There are 12 residues in the CDR3. The germline V gene has CDR1 GTSNPN and CDR2 SVGIG (reference sequence). Trimming shortened V by 2 bases and J by 4 bases, and 6 bases separated the two germline ends. The CDR3 protein is CAWSSGNQPQHF. The CDR3 bases are TGTGCCTGGAGTTCCGGGAATCAGCCCCAGCATTTT.

This rearrangement joins TRBV20-1 to TRBJ2-7; D is possibly TRBD2 (6 bases). The CDR3 totals 14 residues. Trimming left V 3 bases short and J 2 bases short, with 14 bases between. Germline CDR1 and CDR2: DFQATT and SNEGSKA (reference sequence). The CDR3 reads CSASMGTLTYEQYF. The CDR3, as DNA: TGCAGTGCTAGTATGGGGACTCTTACCTACGAGCAGTACTTC.

The rearrangement uses TRBV24-1 and TRBJ1-5, with 8 bases aligning to TRBD1. This CDR3 has 16 amino acids. V was pared by 4 bases and J by 2 bases, with 6 bases of the junction left unmatched. In germline, CDR1 is KGHDR, CDR2 SFDVKD. The CDR3 region has the DNA TGTGCCACCAGTGACCAAGGACAGGGCGGCAATCAGCCCCAGCATTTT. Amino acids: CATSDQGQGGNQPQHF.